This paragraph reports one T cell receptor beta chain. What it recognizes is unknown. This sample is drawn from a study of vaccination and CD4 T cells after COVID-19. The overall study: Convalescent donors were composed of six males and four females, of whom two were Hispanic. At a median around 70 days (range 14 to 241) after dose two, post-vaccine samples were obtained. Overlapping spike peptides of SARS-CoV-2, HCoV-NL63, HCoV-OC43 and HCoV-229E stimulated the cells.

Germline V CDR1 and CDR2: SGHVS, FNYEAQ. The CDR3 runs 16 residues. Trimming removed 5 bases from V and 6 bases from J; junction bases left unmatched: 10. Noted treatment: approximately nine-day PBMC culture with coronavirus spike peptide pools or control peptides (ViraFEST assay). Cultured CD4+ T cells had their DNA profiled by the Oncomine TCR Beta short-read assay. Once CD4+ T cells had been cultured, genomic DNA was extracted from them. TCRdb analysed the PCR reads with MiXCR anew, one entry per CDR3 protein. The sample records around 17,000 distinct CDR3 sequences, less than 60% being singletons.

This clonotype originated in a human donor who had recovered from COVID-19. V usage is TRBV7-6 and J usage is TRBJ2-3; TRBD2 aligns across 11 bases. What was sequenced was CD4+ T cells from blood, cultured in vitro. CDR3 residues: CASSPQPSGGTDTQYF. The CDR3 coding sequence is TGTGCCAGCAGCCCCCAGCCTAGCGGGGGGACGGATACGCAGTATTTT.